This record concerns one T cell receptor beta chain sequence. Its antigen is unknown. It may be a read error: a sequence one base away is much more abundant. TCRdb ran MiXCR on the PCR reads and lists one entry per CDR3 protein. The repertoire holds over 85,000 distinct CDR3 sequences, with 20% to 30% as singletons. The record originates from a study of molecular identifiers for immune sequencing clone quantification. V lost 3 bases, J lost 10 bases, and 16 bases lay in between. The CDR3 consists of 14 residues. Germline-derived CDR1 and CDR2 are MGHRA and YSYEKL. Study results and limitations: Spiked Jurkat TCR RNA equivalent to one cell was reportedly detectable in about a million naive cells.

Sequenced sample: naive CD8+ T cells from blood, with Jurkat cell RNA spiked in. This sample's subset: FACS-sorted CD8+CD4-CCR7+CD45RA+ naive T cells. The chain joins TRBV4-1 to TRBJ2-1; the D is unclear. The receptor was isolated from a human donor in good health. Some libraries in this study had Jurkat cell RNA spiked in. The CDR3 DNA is TGCGCCAGCAGCCATGTTACGTTAACAGAGGAGCAGTTCTTC. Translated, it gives CASSHVTLTEEQFF.